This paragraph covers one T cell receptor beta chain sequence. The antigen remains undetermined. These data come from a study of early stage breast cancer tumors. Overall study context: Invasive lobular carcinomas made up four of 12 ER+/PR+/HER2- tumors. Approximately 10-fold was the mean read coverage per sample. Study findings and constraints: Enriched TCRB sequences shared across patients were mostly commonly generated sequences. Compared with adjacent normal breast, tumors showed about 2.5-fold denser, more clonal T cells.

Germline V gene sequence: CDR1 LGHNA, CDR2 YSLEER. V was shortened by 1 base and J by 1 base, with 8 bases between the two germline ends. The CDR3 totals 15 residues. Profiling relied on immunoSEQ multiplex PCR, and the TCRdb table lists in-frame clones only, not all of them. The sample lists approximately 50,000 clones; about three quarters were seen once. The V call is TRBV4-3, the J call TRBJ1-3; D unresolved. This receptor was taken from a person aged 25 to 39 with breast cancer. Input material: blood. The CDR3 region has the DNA TGCGCCAGCAGCCAAGGGGCCCGTTCTGGAAACACCATATATTTT. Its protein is CASSQGARSGNTIYF.